Below are 7 T cell receptor beta chains sequenced from a single sample in a study of sequential checkpoint blockade in melanoma. Assay used: immunoSEQ multiplex PCR; TCRdb lists only in-frame clones, some missing. The sample yields roughly 20,000 clones, more than 25% seen once. Documented treatment: randomized to nivolumab then ipilimumab (arm A) or the reverse (arm B). Source: tumor tissue (inferred from file names), taken from a patient given nivolumab and ipilimumab in sequence. These receptors were taken from a human donor with melanoma.

This chain joins TRBV19 and TRBJ1-1; TRBD1 might be the D (5 bases). The CDR3 length is 15 residues. The V gene lost 3 bases and the J gene lost 1 base, with 12 bases spanning the gap. Germline V gene lookup returns CDR1 LNHDA and CDR2 SQIVND (reference sequence). CDR3 in DNA: TGTGCCAGTAGTATTTCCGGGGCAGAGAACACTGAAGCTTTCTTT. Protein product: CASSISGAENTEAFF. The full variable domain, in which reference TRBV19 and TRBJ1-1 provide the parts outside the CDR3, is DGGITQSPKYLFRKEGQNVTLSCEQNLNHDAMYWYRQDPGQGLRLIYYSQIVNDFQKGDIAEGYSVSREKKESFPLTVTSAQKNPTAFYLCASSISGAENTEAFFGQGTRLTVV.

CDR3 in amino acids: CASMGDSQETQYF. The CDR3 bases are TGTGCCAGTATGGGGGACTCCCAAGAGACCCAGTACTTC. The chain recombines TRBV19 with TRBJ2-5, with D perhaps TRBD2 (6 bases). Trimming took off 7 bases at V and 1 base at J, with 10 bases between the two ends. This CDR3 spans 13 amino acids. Germline V gene sequence: CDR1 LNHDA, CDR2 SQIVND (reference sequence).

This clone was detected ten times or more. An end of the junction differs from the germline gene, which may be a read error. This rearrangement joins TRBV11-3 to TRBJ2-5, with a tentative D call TRBD1 (6 bases). The CDR3 is made up of 14 amino acids. CDR1 is SGHNT, CDR2 YENEEA, per germline. CDR3 protein: CASTLTGSLGTQYF. CDR3 nucleotides: TGTGCCAGCACCTTAACAGGGAGCCTAGGGACCCAGTACTTC.

This clone came up many times. This CDR3 is CASSLRDRLNTEAFF. CDR3 sequence (DNA): TGTGCCAGCAGTTTACGGGACAGATTGAACACTGAAGCTTTCTTT. The chain carries TRBV11-3 and TRBJ1-1; TRBD1 agrees at 7 bases. CDR3 size: 15 residues. V shed 6 bases, J shed 0 bases, and the junction held 7 bases outside the gene matches. Looked up from germline, CDR1 is SGHNT and CDR2 is YENEEA.

This chain uses TRBV6-8 with TRBJ1-6; the D gene is possibly TRBD1 (5 bases). V lost 5 bases and J lost 7, with 12 bases in between. The CDR3 covers 14 residues. Germline V CDR1 and CDR2: MNHGY, SAAAGT. As DNA, the CDR3 is TGTGCCAGCAGTAACCAATGGGGGAATTCACCCCTCCACTTT. This gives the protein CASSNQWGNSPLHF.

The CDR3 sequence is CASSHGLAGYSGANVLTF. CDR3 nucleotide sequence: TGCGCCAGCAGCCATGGACTAGCGGGATACTCTGGGGCCAACGTCCTGACTTTC. The V call is TRBV5-1, the J call TRBJ2-6; 12 nucleotides match TRBD2. This CDR3 spans 18 amino acids. The V gene's germline CDR1 is SGHRS and CDR2 YFSETQ. With V trimmed by 4 bases and J by 0 bases, 5 bases remained unmatched.

This clone was seen a few times. The chain carries TRBV6-8 and TRBJ1-5; D unresolved. Germline lookup yields CDR1 MNHGY and CDR2 SAAAGT. Deletions cut 6 bases from V and 3 bases from J, with 15 bases between. The CDR3 is made up of 15 amino acids. The CDR3 sequence is CASSSGNVNNQPQHF. The CDR3 bases are TGTGCCAGCAGCTCGGGTAACGTAAACAATCAGCCCCAGCATTTT.